The rows below give T cell receptor beta chains drawn from one sample of a study of metastatic and nonmetastatic thyroid tumors. TCRdb reassembled clones from the PCR reads with MiXCR. The table includes roughly 23,000 clones, roughly 18% detected once. The source material was adjacent normal tissue. The receptors shown here come from a male donor with papillary thyroid cancer or a benign thyroid nodule (not recorded which). Some clones in this sample may be carry-over from other donors' samples. Each CDR3 is given with its conserved first and last residue. Each record gives: J gene, V gene, CDR3 protein.

j_gene: TRBJ2-5; v_gene: TRBV25-1; CDR3aa: CASSLITAETQYF
j_gene: TRBJ2-1; v_gene: TRBV24-1; CDR3aa: CATSDTGTVDNEQFF
j_gene: TRBJ2-3; v_gene: TRBV5-4; CDR3aa: CASSATSGTDTQYF
j_gene: TRBJ2-2; v_gene: TRBV9; CDR3aa: CASSVGGSTGELFF
j_gene: TRBJ1-2; v_gene: TRBV2; CDR3aa: CASSQLTGTGRGAGGYTF
j_gene: TRBJ2-7; v_gene: TRBV20-1; CDR3aa: CSARDGGRRYEQYF
j_gene: TRBJ2-3; v_gene: TRBV27; CDR3aa: CASSLLGTPSSTDTQYF
j_gene: TRBJ1-1; v_gene: TRBV28; CDR3aa: CASRSNTDHRGRLSEAFF
j_gene: TRBJ2-1; v_gene: TRBV3-1; CDR3aa: CASSPVLAGQGAWNEQFF
j_gene: TRBJ2-5; v_gene: TRBV3-1; CDR3aa: CASSQRGGQETQYF
j_gene: TRBJ2-7; v_gene: TRBV7-2; CDR3aa: CASRPGTSGGPSSYEQYF
j_gene: TRBJ1-3; v_gene: TRBV12-3/TRBV12-4; CDR3aa: CASSLRVAGNTIYF
j_gene: TRBJ2-4; v_gene: TRBV5-1; CDR3aa: CASSLVPAKNIQYF
j_gene: TRBJ1-1; v_gene: TRBV18; CDR3aa: CASSPRSQGRTEAFF
j_gene: TRBJ2-2; v_gene: TRBV7-3; CDR3aa: CASSSTGITITGELFF
j_gene: TRBJ2-1; v_gene: TRBV27; CDR3aa: CASSYYWTGTSLYNEQFF
j_gene: TRBJ2-3; v_gene: TRBV2; CDR3aa: CASSEAPGVGTDTQYF
j_gene: TRBJ1-2; v_gene: TRBV12-3/TRBV12-4; CDR3aa: CASSPGQGYTF
j_gene: TRBJ1-3; v_gene: TRBV30; CDR3aa: CAWRRGSSGNTIYF
j_gene: TRBJ2-1; v_gene: TRBV27; CDR3aa: CASSLSIIGRDNDQFF
j_gene: TRBJ2-1; v_gene: TRBV12-3/TRBV12-4; CDR3aa: CASRAGDYNEQFF
j_gene: TRBJ1-1; v_gene: TRBV30; CDR3aa: CAWSEGSGAGTEAFF
j_gene: TRBJ2-4; v_gene: TRBV12-3/TRBV12-4; CDR3aa: CSSSLGRWGSNIQYF
j_gene: TRBJ1-5; v_gene: TRBV15; CDR3aa: CATSITGGSNQPQHF
j_gene: TRBJ1-3; v_gene: TRBV6-1; CDR3aa: CASTLQGTGNTIYF
j_gene: TRBJ2-5; v_gene: TRBV12-3/TRBV12-4; CDR3aa: CASSLGGGASRVKEGTQYF
j_gene: TRBJ2-1; v_gene: TRBV19; CDR3aa: CASSMPGAGGSPYNEQFF